The 15 T cell receptor beta chains in this list originate from one sample, sequenced in a study of PD-1 blockade in classical Hodgkin lymphoma. Brentuximab vedotin exposure varied among the patients, all of whom had relapsed after autologous stem cell transplantation. Measured with immunoSEQ multiplex PCR; TCRdb has only the in-frame clones, and not every one. The sample records approximately 100,000 clones, around nine tenths being singletons. The specimen was peripheral blood mononuclear cells (PBMCs), collected before the second cycle of nivolumab. The receptors stem from a human donor with classical Hodgkin lymphoma.

The chain links TRBV6-5 to TRBJ2-3; tentative D call: TRBD1 (5 bases). The CDR3 length is 13 residues. Trimming shortened V by 4 bases and J by 7 bases, and 12 bases separated the two germline ends. CDR1 and CDR2 from the germline V gene are MNHEY and SVGAGI. DNA for the CDR3: TGTGCCAGCAGTTCGACGGACATTAATACGCAGTATTTT. It specifies CASSSTDINTQYF.

This chain links TRBV7-8 with TRBJ2-3; the D gene could be TRBD1 or TRBD2 (5 bases each). The ends were cut back, 5 bases at V and 0 bases at J, with 15 bases in the middle. Germline CDR1 SGHVS, CDR2 FQNEAQ. The CDR3 sequence is 16 residues long. The CDR3 here is CASSPSGPHSTDTQYF. The CDR3 bases are TGTGCCAGCAGCCCATCGGGACCTCATAGCACAGATACGCAGTATTTT.

V and J are TRBV6-1 and TRBJ2-7; the D is unclear. The CDR3 loop spans 14 amino acids. CDR1 and CDR2 (germline): MNHNS, SASEGT. Trimming pared 1 base from V and 1 base from J, leaving 8 bases between. The CDR3 bases are TGTGCCAGCAGTGAAGGGCAGTTTTCCTACGAGCAGTACTTC. Amino acids: CASSEGQFSYEQYF.

The J gene is TRBJ2-7, the V gene TRBV2; 8 bases map to TRBD1. After removal of 10 bases from V and 7 bases from J, the junction contained 12 bases not matched to a gene. Germline loops: CDR1 SNHLY, CDR2 FYNNEI. This CDR3 has 13 amino acids. This chain's CDR3 is CAKGQGGPGEQYF. CDR3 nucleotides: TGTGCCAAAGGACAGGGAGGTCCTGGGGAGCAGTACTTC.

This chain joins TRBV10-2 and TRBJ2-3; no firm D call. Trimming left V 3 bases short and J 2 bases short, with 21 bases between. The CDR3 length is 18 residues. Germline V lookup: CDR1 WSHSY, CDR2 SAAADI. CDR3 protein: CASSDPRHGVVDTDTQYF. CDR3 bases: TGCGCCAGCAGTGATCCCCGCCATGGAGTAGTGGACACAGATACGCAGTATTTT.

In nucleotides, the CDR3 is TGTGCCAGCAGCTTAGCTAGCGGGCTGCCCTACGAGCAGTACTTC. Translating it yields CASSLASGLPYEQYF. This sequence joins TRBV7-2 and TRBJ2-7; 7 bases are shared with TRBD2. This CDR3 region has 15 residues. The trim removed 0 bases at V and 2 bases at J, leaving 4 bases unmatched. Per germline, CDR1 SGHTA and CDR2 FQGNSA.

The chain uses TRBV13 and TRBJ1-2, with D uncertain. V was cut by 4 bases and J by 7 bases, with 22 bases left in between. Germline V lookup: CDR1 PRHDT, CDR2 FYEKMQ (reference sequence). This CDR3 has 16 residues. The CDR3 nucleotides read TGTGCCAGCAGCTCCTCACCGGAGACGGCCGAACGTGGCTACACCTTC. Translating it yields CASSSSPETAERGYTF. The full variable domain, with the rest looked up from reference TRBV13 and TRBJ1-2, is AAGVIQSPRHLIKEKRETATLKCYPIPRHDTVYWYQQGPGQDPQFLISFYEKMQSDKGSIPDRFSAQQFSDYHSELNMSSLELGDSALYFCASSSSPETAERGYTFGSGTRLTVV.

J is TRBJ2-6 and V is TRBV30; unclear D gene. This CDR3 region has 14 residues. Per the germline V gene, CDR1 is GTSNPN and CDR2 is SVGIG (reference sequence). V lost 4 bases and J lost 2, with 9 bases in between. CDR3 loop: CAWIPLTGANVLTF. As DNA, the CDR3 is TGTGCCTGGATACCCCTAACTGGGGCCAACGTCCTGACTTTC.

A single count supports this clone. This chain joins TRBV5-6 and TRBJ1-4, with a weak D call TRBD1 (5 bases). The V and J ends lost 0 bases and 5 bases respectively, with 14 bases between them. The CDR3 is 16 amino acids. The V gene's germline CDR1 is SGHDT and CDR2 YYEEEE. CDR3 in DNA: TGTGCCAGCAGCTTGGCCGGGGCAGGGCTGAATGAAAAACTGTTTTTT. Amino acid sequence: CASSLAGAGLNEKLFF.

The chain has TRBV11-2 and TRBJ2-2; possibly TRBD1 for D (6 bases). The CDR3 length is 16 residues. V was clipped by 2 bases and J by 0 bases, with 10 bases between them. Looked up from germline, CDR1 is SGHAT and CDR2 is FQNNGV. CDR3 DNA: TGTGCCAGCAGCTTAATTTGGACAGCGAACACCGGGGAGCTGTTTTTT. Its protein is CASSLIWTANTGELFF. The complete variable domain, with remaining parts taken from reference TRBV11-2 and TRBJ2-2, reads EAGVAQSPRYKIIEKRQSVAFWCNPISGHATLYWYQQILGQGPKLLIQFQNNGVVDDSQLPKDRFSAERLKGVDSTLKIQPAKLEDSAVYLCASSLIWTANTGELFFGEGSRLTVL.

This chain links TRBV7-9 with TRBJ2-3; possibly TRBD2 for D (6 bases). Per the germline V gene, CDR1 is SEHNR and CDR2 is FQNEAQ (reference sequence). CDR3 length: 15 amino acids. The V end was cut by 5 bases, the J end by 2 bases, with 14 bases between. The CDR3 is CASSIRDSSTDTQYF. The CDR3 nucleotides read TGTGCCAGCAGCATCCGGGACTCCTCCACAGATACGCAGTATTTT.

The V gene is TRBV7-3, the J gene TRBJ2-1, with 7 bases that match TRBD1. The CDR3 has 14 amino acids. Germline CDR1 SGHTA, CDR2 FQGTGA. The V and J ends lost 5 bases and 5 bases, in that order; junction bases with no gene match: 6. The CDR3 bases are TGTGCCAGCAGCGGCCGGGACAGCCACAATGAGCAGTTCTTC. It is translated as CASSGRDSHNEQFF.

The chain employs TRBV2 and TRBJ2-5; D perhaps matches TRBD1 (5 bases). CDR3 size: 14 residues. Germline assignment: CDR1 SNHLY and CDR2 FYNNEI. The V end was cut by 7 bases, the J end by 1 base, with 13 bases between. The CDR3 region has the DNA TGTGCCAGCAAGGGGATGGCGGTCCAAGAGACCCAGTACTTC. Its protein is CASKGMAVQETQYF.

The chain couples TRBV6-6 to TRBJ2-6, with D unclear. Trimming took 6 bases from V and 0 from J, leaving 6 bases between them. Germline V gene data show CDR1 as MNHNY and CDR2 as SVGAGI (reference sequence). The CDR3 extends over 14 amino acids. CDR3 region: CASSDLSGANVLTF. As DNA, the CDR3 is TGTGCCAGCAGCGACCTCTCTGGGGCCAACGTCCTGACTTTC.

The DNA for the CDR3 is TGTGCCAGCAGCTTTATGTGGGACAGGTCCCACGAGCAGTACTTC. It specifies CASSFMWDRSHEQYF. The chain recombines TRBV7-9 with TRBJ2-7, with 8 bases lining up with TRBD1. Germline CDR1 SEHNR, CDR2 FQNEAQ (reference sequence). The ends lost 3 bases at V and 5 bases at J; junction bases unmatched: 9. The CDR3 sequence is 15 residues long.